The clone carrying this T cell receptor (beta chain) was counted once. This CDR3 is built from 13 residues. Germline V gene data show CDR1 as MNHEY and CDR2 as SMNVEV (reference sequence). V lost 5 bases to trimming and J lost 7 bases, with 15 bases between them. Participants' own reports of clinical history determined their cohort assignment. In the original analysis: Reference gene primer amplification yielded estimated nucleated cell counts. Using immunoSEQ multiplex PCR, the repertoire was profiled, and TCRdb retains in-frame clones only, with some absent. V and J calls and clone size are copied from that table; D and trimming were computed from the DNA. This table holds under 400,000 clones, more than 75% found once. These data belong to a study of blood T cell repertoires in COVID-19. About the study: Samples taken during acute and convalescent COVID-19 were collected in the United States, Italy and Spain.

Sequenced: PBMCs or T cells enriched from blood (not recorded which). The TCR originated in a man aged 35 to 55 in a cohort exposed to, infected with or recovered from COVID-19 (not recorded which). The genes are TRBV27 and TRBJ2-7; no clear D. The CDR3 DNA reads TGTGCCAGCAGTCCCGACATTCCGTTTGAGCAGTACTTC. Protein sequence: CASSPDIPFEQYF.